This TCR beta chain was found in a study of response to subunit inactivated influenza vaccine. Germline CDR1 SQVTM, CDR2 ANQGSEA. The CDR3 contains 15 residues. Between the trimmed V and J ends, which lost 4 bases and 8 bases, there was a span of 20 bases. The study's findings and limits: T cells newly recruited by each seasonal influenza vaccination are few, the authors suggested.

TCRdb reprocessed the RT-PCR reads with MiXCR, giving one entry per CDR3 protein. The profile shows hundreds of thousands of distinct CDR3 sequences, less than 8% of them singletons. As concerns this clonotype: What it recognizes is unknown.

This chain joins TRBV29-1 and TRBJ1-4; D perhaps matches TRBD1 (6 bases). Sequencing used PBMCs from blood, obtained about 24 months after vaccination. This receptor was taken from a man between 45 and 75 years old who received an inactivated influenza vaccine. The CDR3 here is CSVGGGPTGSEKLFF. The CDR3 DNA is TGCAGCGTTGGGGGGGGCCCGACAGGTTCAGAAAAACTGTTTTTT.